A selection of T cell receptor beta chains follows, all from one sample in a study of immune evolution from preneoplasia to lung adenocarcinoma. Only in-frame clones appear in the TCRdb table, and some are missing; sequencing was by immunoSEQ multiplex PCR. The data hold about 4,700 clones, with about 80% observed a single time. The material sequenced was FFPE adjacent normal lung tissue. The receptors originated from a person aged 60 to 85 with lung adenocarcinoma. Both conserved end residues are part of each CDR3. D genes are given only for firm matches. Only some rows state a clone size, as once, few, many or a class for expanded clones.

d_call | clone_size | j_call | v_call | cdr3_nt | cdr3_aa
. | . | TRBJ1-5 | TRBV30 | TGTGCCTGGAGTGTACGGGGGCTTCAGCCCCAGCATTTT | CAWSVRGLQPQHF
. | . | TRBJ2-7 | TRBV11-2 | TGTGCCAGCAGCCCCTGGGGAGCGATGACCTACGAGCAGTACTTC | CASSPWGAMTYEQYF
. | . | TRBJ2-5 | TRBV29-1 | TGCAGCGTTGAAGATCAGAGAGGAAGGGCAGAGACCCAGTACTTC | CSVEDQRGRAETQYF
TRBD2 | . | TRBJ2-1 | TRBV29-1 | TGCAGCGTAGGGGGGACTAGCGGGGGAATTGAGCAGTTCTTC | CSVGGTSGGIEQFF
. | . | TRBJ2-2 | TRBV12-5 | TGTGCTAGTGGTTTGGTAATGAGGGGGGGGCCAGTTTTGAACACCGGGGAGCTGTTTTTT | CASGLVMRGGPVLNTGELFF
. | . | TRBJ1-4 | TRBV2 | TGTGCCAGCAGTGCAGGGGAGGTATGGAAACTGTTTTTT | CASSAGEVWKLFF
TRBD1 | . | TRBJ1-5 | TRBV18 | TGTGCCAGCTCATCAACCGCAGGGGGAGATCAGCCCCAGCATTTT | CASSSTAGGDQPQHF
. | . | TRBJ2-3 | TRBV21-1 | TGTGCCAGCAGCATCCCCGGACAGGGGGAGGTTGCAGATACGCAGTATTTT | CASSIPGQGEVADTQYF
. | . | TRBJ2-7 | TRBV13 | TGTGCCAGCGTAAGGAGGGGAACCTACGAGCAGTACTTC | CASVRRGTYEQYF
. | . | TRBJ1-1 | TRBV7-2 | TGTGCCAGCAGCTTAAAGTCGAACACTGAAGCTTTCTTT | CASSLKSNTEAFF
TRBD2 | . | TRBJ2-3 | TRBV28 | TGTGCCAGCAGTTTCTTAAGCGGGACCGATACGCAGTATTTT | CASSFLSGTDTQYF
. | . | TRBJ2-7 | TRBV30 | TGTGCCTGGAGGTCAAGCAAAGGGACCTACGAGCAGTACTTC | CAWRSSKGTYEQYF
. | . | TRBJ1-6 | TRBV10-1 | TGCGCCAGCAGGGGGACGGGAGAGAATTCACCCCTCCACTTT | CASRGTGENSPLHF
. | . | TRBJ1-1 | TRBV19 | TGTGCCAGTAGTCCCGACCGGTACGCTGAAGCTTTCTTT | CASSPDRYAEAFF
. | few | TRBJ2-1 | TRBV7-3 | TGTGCCAGCAGCTTACAACCTAGCATCTACAATGAGCAGTTCTTC | CASSLQPSIYNEQFF
. | large | TRBJ1-2 | TRBV7-8 | TGTGCCAGCAGCTTAGTTCCCCAGTGGCAGGGTGGAGACTACACCTTC | CASSLVPQWQGGDYTF
. | . | TRBJ1-5 | TRBV18 | TGTGCCAGCTCCCCGTTGGGAGTTGGCAATCAGCCCCAGCATTTT | CASSPLGVGNQPQHF
TRBD1 | . | TRBJ2-2 | TRBV7-2 | TGTGCCAGCAGCCTATTGGGACAGGGGAACACCGGGGAGCTGTTTTTT | CASSLLGQGNTGELFF
. | . | TRBJ2-7 | TRBV7-2 | TGTGCCAGCAGCGATCCGGGACGTTGGGAGCAGTACTTC | CASSDPGRWEQYF
. | . | TRBJ1-2 | TRBV14 | TGTGCCAGCAGCCCAGTAATAGACTATGGCTACACCTTC | CASSPVIDYGYTF
. | few | TRBJ2-5 | TRBV2 | TGTGCCAGCACCGAAGGTGGGGGGGGCGGTGAGACCCAGTACTTC | CASTEGGGGGETQYF
. | few | TRBJ2-6 | TRBV18 | TGTGCCAGCTCACCAGGTGATGGGAAGACGGTCTCTGGGGCCAACGTCCTGACTTTC | CASSPGDGKTVSGANVLTF
. | . | TRBJ2-1 | TRBV18 | TGTGCCAGCTCACCATTACCCGGCCCCGGGGCTTCTTACAATGAGCAGTTCTTC | CASSPLPGPGASYNEQFF
TRBD1 | . | TRBJ2-7 | TRBV29-1 | TGCAGCGCCGGGACAGGGGGCCCAAACGAGCAGTACTTC | CSAGTGGPNEQYF
TRBD1 | . | TRBJ1-1 | TRBV6-4 | TGTGCCAGCAGTGACCGTCGGACAGGGCTTGAAGCTTTCTTT | CASSDRRTGLEAFF
TRBD2 | . | TRBJ2-3 | TRBV11-2 | TGTGCCAGCACCATAGCGGGGACTAGCACAGATACGCAGTATTTT | CASTIAGTSTDTQYF
. | . | TRBJ1-1 | TRBV19 | TGTGCCAGTAGTGGAGGGGTTTTGGAGAACACTGAAGCTTTCTTT | CASSGGVLENTEAFF
. | . | TRBJ1-2 | TRBV5-8 | TGTGCCAGCAGCACCGAGCGGAGAAATGCTGGCTACACCTTC | CASSTERRNAGYTF
TRBD2 | . | TRBJ2-2 | TRBV4-1 | TGCGCCAGCAGCCAAGATCGGTGGGGGGGGAACACCGGGGAGCTGTTTTTT | CASSQDRWGGNTGELFF
. | . | TRBJ2-5 | TRBV6-6 | TGTGCCAGCAGGTCGCCAGTTGAGACCCAGTACTTC | CASRSPVETQYF
TRBD1 | . | TRBJ2-7 | TRBV14 | TGTGCCAGCAGCCTCCCCGGAAGGGGGCTTCAGTACTTC | CASSLPGRGLQYF
. | . | TRBJ1-5 | TRBV7-2 | TGTGCCAGCAGCTTAGCGAGGGGTTCTAGTCAGCCCCAGCATTTT | CASSLARGSSQPQHF
TRBD2 | . | TRBJ2-1 | TRBV5-1 | TGCGCCAGCAGCTTATCGGGACTAGCCCGTGGTGAGCAGTTCTTC | CASSLSGLARGEQFF
. | . | TRBJ2-3 | TRBV4-1 | TGCGCCAGCAGCCGTATGGGGGGCTTCACAGATACGCAGTATTTT | CASSRMGGFTDTQYF
. | . | TRBJ1-1 | TRBV7-2 | TGTGCCAGCAGCTTAAGCGGGGGGACTGAAGCTTTCTTT | CASSLSGGTEAFF
. | once | TRBJ2-6 | TRBV7-2 | TGTGCCAGCAGCTTAACGGGCTCTGGGGCCAACGTCCTGACTTTC | CASSLTGSGANVLTF
. | . | TRBJ2-2 | TRBV10-2 | TGCGCCAGCAAAACAGGGAGCACCGGGGAGCTGTTTTTT | CASKTGSTGELFF
. | . | TRBJ2-3 | TRBV14 | TGTGCCAGCAGCCAAGATCCAGCAGGGTCTAGCACAGATACGCAGTATTTT | CASSQDPAGSSTDTQYF
TRBD1 | . | TRBJ1-5 | TRBV4-1 | TGCGCCAGCAGCCAGACAGGGGTCCGTCGTCAGCCCCAGCATTTT | CASSQTGVRRQPQHF
. | . | TRBJ2-2 | TRBV4-1 | TGCGCCAGCAGCCAAGATAGGGCGAGGGCCAGTGCAGCCGGGGAGCTGTTTTTT | CASSQDRARASAAGELFF
. | . | TRBJ2-7 | TRBV11-2 | TGTGCCAGCAGCTTAGCTCTGGGCGAGCAGTACTTC | CASSLALGEQYF
. | few | TRBJ1-2 | TRBV19 | TGTGCCAGTAGTATATACGGACAGACCTACTATGGCTACACCTTC | CASSIYGQTYYGYTF
. | . | TRBJ1-1 | TRBV9 | TGTGCCAGCAGCGTAACCATGAACACTGAAGCTTTCTTT | CASSVTMNTEAFF
. | . | TRBJ1-1 | TRBV7-8 | TGTGCCAGCAGCTTAGATGTTCGGATTAACACTGAAGCTTTCTTT | CASSLDVRINTEAFF
. | once | TRBJ2-1 | TRBV4-1 | TGCGCCAGCAGCCATCCAGGCTTCTACAATGAGCAGTTCTTC | CASSHPGFYNEQFF
. | . | TRBJ2-2 | TRBV29-1 | TGCAGCGTTGCCCATACTAGAACCACCGGGGAGCTGTTTTTT | CSVAHTRTTGELFF
. | . | TRBJ1-1 | TRBV10-3 | TGTGCCAACTCATTGAGCGGGGGGAACACTGAAGCTTTCTTT | CANSLSGGNTEAFF